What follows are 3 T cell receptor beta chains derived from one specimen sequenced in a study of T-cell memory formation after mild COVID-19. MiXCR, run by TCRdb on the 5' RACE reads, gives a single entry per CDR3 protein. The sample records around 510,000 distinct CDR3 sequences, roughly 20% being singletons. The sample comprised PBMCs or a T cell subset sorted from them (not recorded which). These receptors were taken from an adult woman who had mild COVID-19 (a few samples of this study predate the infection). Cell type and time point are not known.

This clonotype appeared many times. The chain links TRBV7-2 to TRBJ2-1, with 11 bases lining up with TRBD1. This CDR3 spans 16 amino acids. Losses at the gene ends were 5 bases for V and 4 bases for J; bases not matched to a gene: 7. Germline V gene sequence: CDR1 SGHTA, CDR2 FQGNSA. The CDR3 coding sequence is TGTGCCAGCAGCATTACCCGGGACAGGGGGTACAATGAGCAGTTCTTC. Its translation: CASSITRDRGYNEQFF.

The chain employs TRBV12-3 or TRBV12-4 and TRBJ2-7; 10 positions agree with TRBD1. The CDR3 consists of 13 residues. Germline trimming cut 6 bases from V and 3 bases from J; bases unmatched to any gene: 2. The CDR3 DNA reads TGTGCCAGCAGAGGACAGGGGGGCTACGAGCAGTACTTC. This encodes CASRGQGGYEQYF.

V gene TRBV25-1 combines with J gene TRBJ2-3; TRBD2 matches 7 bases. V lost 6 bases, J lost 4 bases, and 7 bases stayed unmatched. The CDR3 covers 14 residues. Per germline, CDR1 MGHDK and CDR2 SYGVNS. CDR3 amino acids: CASSLGGTADTQYF. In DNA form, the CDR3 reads TGTGCCAGCAGCCTGGGGGGGACGGCAGATACGCAGTATTTT. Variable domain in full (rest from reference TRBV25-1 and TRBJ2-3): EADIYQTPRYLVIGTGKKITLECSQTMGHDKMYWYQQDPGMELHLIHYSYGVNSTEKGDLSSESTVSRIRTEHFPLTLESARPSHTSQYLCASSLGGTADTQYFGPGTRLTVL.